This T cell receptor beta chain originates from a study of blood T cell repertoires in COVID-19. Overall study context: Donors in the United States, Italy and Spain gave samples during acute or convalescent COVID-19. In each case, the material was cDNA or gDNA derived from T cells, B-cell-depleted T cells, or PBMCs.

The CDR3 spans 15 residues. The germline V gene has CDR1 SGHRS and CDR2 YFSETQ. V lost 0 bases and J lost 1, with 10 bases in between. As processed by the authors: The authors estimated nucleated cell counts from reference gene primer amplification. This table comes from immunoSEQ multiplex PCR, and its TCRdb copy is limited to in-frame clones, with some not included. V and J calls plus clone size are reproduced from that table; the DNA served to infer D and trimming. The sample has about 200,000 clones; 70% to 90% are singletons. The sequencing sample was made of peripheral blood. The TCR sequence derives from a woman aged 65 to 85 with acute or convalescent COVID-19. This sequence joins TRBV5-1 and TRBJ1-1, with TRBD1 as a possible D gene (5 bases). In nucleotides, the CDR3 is TGCGCCAGCAGCTTGGCCCCAGGGCGGAACACTGAAGCTTTCTTT. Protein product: CASSLAPGRNTEAFF. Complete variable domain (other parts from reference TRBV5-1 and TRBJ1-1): KAGVTQTPRYLIKTRGQQVTLSCSPISGHRSVSWYQQTPGQGLQFLFEYFSETQRNKGNFPGRFSGRQFSNSRSEMNVSTLELGDSALYLCASSLAPGRNTEAFFGQGTRLTVV.